Listed below are T cell receptor beta chains from one sample, sequenced in a study of CD8 T cells in ankylosing spondylitis. TCRdb re-called the 5' RACE reads with MiXCR, one entry per CDR3 protein. The sample yields 150,000 to 200,000 distinct CDR3 sequences, roughly 12% seen once. Sequencing was done on a sample of blood, either unsorted or a sorted T cell fraction (not recorded which). The source of these receptors is a male donor with ankylosing spondylitis or in good health (not recorded which). The CDR3 runs from the conserved cysteine through the conserved F or W. Each record gives: V gene, D gene, J gene, clone size, CDR3 DNA, CDR3 protein. The D gene is left open where the match is weak. Some rows have no size entry. The others give once, few or many, or a class for an expanded clone.

V gene: TRBV12-3/TRBV12-4
D gene: -
J gene: TRBJ2-6
clone size: many
CDR3 DNA: TGTGCCAGCAGCTCCCATGGAGGGTTGGCCAACGTCCTGACTTTC
CDR3 protein: CASSSHGGLANVLTF

V gene: TRBV4-3
D gene: -
J gene: TRBJ2-3
clone size: once
CDR3 DNA: TGCGCCAGCAGCCAAGACCTCCGAGAAGATACGCAGTATTTT
CDR3 protein: CASSQDLREDTQYF

V gene: TRBV6-2/TRBV6-3
D gene: -
J gene: TRBJ2-1
clone size: -
CDR3 DNA: TGTGCCAGCAGTTACTCGCGGGTTGCGGCTGAGCAGTTCTTC
CDR3 protein: CASSYSRVAAEQFF

V gene: TRBV20-1
D gene: TRBD2
J gene: TRBJ2-7
clone size: -
CDR3 DNA: TGCAGTGCTAGGGGGGGACTAGCGGTTTATAATACCGAGCAGTACTTC
CDR3 protein: CSARGGLAVYNTEQYF

V gene: TRBV29-1
D gene: -
J gene: TRBJ2-3
clone size: many
CDR3 DNA: TGCAGCGTTGAAGATCGTAGGACTAGCACAGATACGCAGTATTTT
CDR3 protein: CSVEDRRTSTDTQYF

V gene: TRBV29-1
D gene: TRBD2
J gene: TRBJ2-5
clone size: many
CDR3 DNA: TGCAGCGTTTCGACTAGCGGGAACCAAGAGACCCAGTACTTC
CDR3 protein: CSVSTSGNQETQYF

V gene: TRBV9
D gene: -
J gene: TRBJ1-4
clone size: many
CDR3 DNA: TGTGCCAGCAGCCCCCAAGGCAGTGCAACTAATGAAAAACTGTTTTTT
CDR3 protein: CASSPQGSATNEKLFF

V gene: TRBV7-9
D gene: -
J gene: TRBJ2-7
clone size: -
CDR3 DNA: TGTGCCAGCAGCCCTCTACGGGGATTCTACGAGCAGTACTTC
CDR3 protein: CASSPLRGFYEQYF

V gene: TRBV10-3
D gene: TRBD2
J gene: TRBJ2-3
clone size: medium-sized
CDR3 DNA: TGTGCCATCAGTGAGCTAGCGGGGGCTAGCACAGATACGCAGTATTTT
CDR3 protein: CAISELAGASTDTQYF

V gene: TRBV7-2
D gene: TRBD2
J gene: TRBJ2-5
clone size: -
CDR3 DNA: TGTGCCAGCAGCTTAGTCGGCGGGGGGGCCTTTGAGACCCAGTACTTC
CDR3 protein: CASSLVGGGAFETQYF

V gene: TRBV20-1
D gene: TRBD1
J gene: TRBJ2-1
clone size: -
CDR3 DNA: TGCAGTGCGTATCTTGGACAGGGGAAAAATGAGCAGTTCTTC
CDR3 protein: CSAYLGQGKNEQFF

V gene: TRBV5-1
D gene: -
J gene: TRBJ2-3
clone size: many
CDR3 DNA: TGCGCCAGCAGCTTGCAACAAATTGGAGATACGCAGTATTTT
CDR3 protein: CASSLQQIGDTQYF

V gene: TRBV7-8
D gene: TRBD2
J gene: TRBJ2-3
clone size: -
CDR3 DNA: TGTGCCAGCAGCCTATCTTCCTCGACTAGCGGGAGTAATACGCAGTATTTT
CDR3 protein: CASSLSSSTSGSNTQYF

V gene: TRBV7-9
D gene: -
J gene: TRBJ2-6
clone size: -
CDR3 DNA: TGTGCCAGCAGCCCGACTGGGCAGCCCTCTGGGGCCAACGTCCTGACTTTC
CDR3 protein: CASSPTGQPSGANVLTF

V gene: TRBV6-1
D gene: -
J gene: TRBJ1-3
clone size: -
CDR3 DNA: TGTGCCAGCAGTCTTCCATTCGGTGGAAACACCATATATTTT
CDR3 protein: CASSLPFGGNTIYF

V gene: TRBV2
D gene: -
J gene: TRBJ1-5
clone size: many
CDR3 DNA: TGTGCCAGCAGGGTAGGGGCAAATCAGCCCCAGCATTTT
CDR3 protein: CASRVGANQPQHF

V gene: TRBV19
D gene: -
J gene: TRBJ2-7
clone size: -
CDR3 DNA: TGTGCCAGTAGAGAAGGGAATTTCTACGAGCAGTACTTC
CDR3 protein: CASREGNFYEQYF

V gene: TRBV6-1
D gene: -
J gene: TRBJ2-5
clone size: many
CDR3 DNA: TGTGCCACCTCTAGGCAGGGGGGATGGGAGACCCAGTACTTC
CDR3 protein: CATSRQGGWETQYF

V gene: TRBV5-6
D gene: TRBD1
J gene: TRBJ2-3
clone size: -
CDR3 DNA: TGTGCCAGCAGCTTGGTTACGGGACAGGGAAGGTCAGATACGCAGTATTTT
CDR3 protein: CASSLVTGQGRSDTQYF

V gene: TRBV20-1
D gene: -
J gene: TRBJ2-7
clone size: many
CDR3 DNA: TGCAGTGCTAGCGGGGGCGTCTACGAGCAGTACTTC
CDR3 protein: CSASGGVYEQYF

V gene: TRBV7-8
D gene: TRBD1
J gene: TRBJ2-1
clone size: many
CDR3 DNA: TGTGCCAGCAGCGGCCGGGACAGGGTTGGCAATGAGCAGTTCTTC
CDR3 protein: CASSGRDRVGNEQFF

V gene: TRBV5-1
D gene: -
J gene: TRBJ2-7
clone size: -
CDR3 DNA: TGCGCCAGCAGCTTGGGGGTCTTGCGATGGAACGACGAGCAGTACTTC
CDR3 protein: CASSLGVLRWNDEQYF

V gene: TRBV12-3/TRBV12-4
D gene: -
J gene: TRBJ1-5
clone size: -
CDR3 DNA: TGTGCCAGCAGTCCATACCCTTGGACAAGGGAGAATAGCAATCAGCCCCAGCATTTT
CDR3 protein: CASSPYPWTRENSNQPQHF

V gene: TRBV11-3
D gene: -
J gene: TRBJ2-1
clone size: -
CDR3 DNA: TGTGCCAGCAGCCCCCGGGACGGGAATGAGCAGTTCTTC
CDR3 protein: CASSPRDGNEQFF

V gene: TRBV2
D gene: TRBD1
J gene: TRBJ2-5
clone size: -
CDR3 DNA: TGTGCCAGCAGTGGGACAGGGTGGTACCAAGAGACCCAGTACTTC
CDR3 protein: CASSGTGWYQETQYF

V gene: TRBV20-1
D gene: TRBD2
J gene: TRBJ2-5
clone size: many
CDR3 DNA: TGCAGTGCTAACAGCGGGAGGTACTTC
CDR3 protein: CSANSGRYF

V gene: TRBV27
D gene: -
J gene: TRBJ1-5
clone size: many
CDR3 DNA: TGTGCCAGCAGTTACACACGCAATCAGCCCCAGCATTTT
CDR3 protein: CASSYTRNQPQHF

V gene: TRBV12-3/TRBV12-4
D gene: -
J gene: TRBJ1-1
clone size: many
CDR3 DNA: TGCGCCAGCAGCTTCGCGGAGAACACTGAAGCTTTCTTT
CDR3 protein: CASSFAENTEAFF

V gene: TRBV9
D gene: TRBD2
J gene: TRBJ2-3
clone size: many
CDR3 DNA: TGTGCCAGCAGCGGTAGCGGGGTCATTATTACAGATACGCAGTATTTT
CDR3 protein: CASSGSGVIITDTQYF

V gene: TRBV7-9
D gene: -
J gene: TRBJ2-3
clone size: -
CDR3 DNA: TGTGCCAGCAGCCCCGGTTGGCGGGAAGGCACAGATACGCAGTATTTT
CDR3 protein: CASSPGWREGTDTQYF

V gene: TRBV3-1
D gene: -
J gene: TRBJ1-1
clone size: -
CDR3 DNA: TGTGCCAGCAACTCGGGAGCTCCGGGTCTGAACACTGAAGCTTTCTTT
CDR3 protein: CASNSGAPGLNTEAFF

V gene: TRBV5-1
D gene: -
J gene: TRBJ2-7
clone size: -
CDR3 DNA: TGCGCCAGCAGCTTGGGGGTGGACGACAGCCAGTACTTC
CDR3 protein: CASSLGVDDSQYF

V gene: TRBV6-2/TRBV6-3
D gene: -
J gene: TRBJ1-1
clone size: many
CDR3 DNA: TGTGCCAGCTCAAACGGGGGCCCTAACACTGAAGCTTTCTTT
CDR3 protein: CASSNGGPNTEAFF

V gene: TRBV25-1
D gene: -
J gene: TRBJ2-2
clone size: few
CDR3 DNA: TGTGCCAGCAGTGAATTGACAGCAGGGAGTTACACCGGGGAGCTGTTTTTT
CDR3 protein: CASSELTAGSYTGELFF

V gene: TRBV24-1
D gene: -
J gene: TRBJ2-2
clone size: -
CDR3 DNA: TGTGCCACCAGTGATGCGCGACAGAAGCTGTTTTTT
CDR3 protein: CATSDARQKLFF

V gene: TRBV12-3/TRBV12-4
D gene: TRBD1
J gene: TRBJ2-1
clone size: many
CDR3 DNA: TGTGCCAGCAGTTCCGACAGGGGCTACAATGAGCAGTTCTTC
CDR3 protein: CASSSDRGYNEQFF

V gene: TRBV2
D gene: -
J gene: TRBJ2-3
clone size: -
CDR3 DNA: TGTGCCAGCAGCGGAACATACACCAACACAGATACGCAGTATTTT
CDR3 protein: CASSGTYTNTDTQYF

V gene: TRBV11-2
D gene: -
J gene: TRBJ1-2
clone size: -
CDR3 DNA: TGTGCCAGCAGCTTAGATCCAGGGGTTAACTATGGCTACACCTTC
CDR3 protein: CASSLDPGVNYGYTF

V gene: TRBV9
D gene: TRBD2
J gene: TRBJ2-6
clone size: many
CDR3 DNA: TGTGCCAGCAGCGTCGGAGCGGGGCTAGAGTCTCCTGGGGCCAACGTCCTGACTTTC
CDR3 protein: CASSVGAGLESPGANVLTF

V gene: TRBV7-9
D gene: -
J gene: TRBJ2-7
clone size: -
CDR3 DNA: TGTGCCAGCAGCTTCGGACAGGCGGGAGAGCAGTACTTC
CDR3 protein: CASSFGQAGEQYF

V gene: TRBV12-3/TRBV12-4
D gene: -
J gene: TRBJ2-7
clone size: many
CDR3 DNA: TGTGCCAGCAGTTTTCCCCACCCTGGGTACGAGCAGTACTTC
CDR3 protein: CASSFPHPGYEQYF

V gene: TRBV7-6
D gene: -
J gene: TRBJ2-3
clone size: -
CDR3 DNA: TGTGTCAGCAGCTTCGATGTCAGGCGGGGAGACACAGATACGCAGTATTTT
CDR3 protein: CVSSFDVRRGDTDTQYF

V gene: TRBV7-2
D gene: -
J gene: TRBJ2-3
clone size: -
CDR3 DNA: TGTGCCAGCAGATGGGGGGACGGGACAGATACGCAGTATTTT
CDR3 protein: CASRWGDGTDTQYF

V gene: TRBV5-1
D gene: -
J gene: TRBJ1-6
clone size: many
CDR3 DNA: TGCGCCAGCAGGCCATCGCCAAATAATTCACCCCTCCACTTT
CDR3 protein: CASRPSPNNSPLHF

V gene: TRBV7-6
D gene: TRBD1
J gene: TRBJ1-1
clone size: many
CDR3 DNA: TGTGCCAGCAGCTTAGGACAGGGAAGACCTGAAGCTTTCTTT
CDR3 protein: CASSLGQGRPEAFF

V gene: TRBV10-3
D gene: -
J gene: TRBJ2-2
clone size: many
CDR3 DNA: TGTGCCATCAGTGTGGGTTTGGGGGACACCGGGGAGCTGTTTTTT
CDR3 protein: CAISVGLGDTGELFF

V gene: TRBV12-5
D gene: TRBD2
J gene: TRBJ2-7
clone size: few
CDR3 DNA: TGTGCTAGTGGTCCCCCCTCGCAGGTTTTAGCGGGAGCCGCCTACGAGCAGTACTTC
CDR3 protein: CASGPPSQVLAGAAYEQYF

V gene: TRBV10-3
D gene: -
J gene: TRBJ1-3
clone size: -
CDR3 DNA: TGTGCCATCGGGGCAGGGGATTCTGATGGAAACACCATATATTTT
CDR3 protein: CAIGAGDSDGNTIYF

V gene: TRBV5-1
D gene: -
J gene: TRBJ1-1
clone size: -
CDR3 DNA: TGCGCCAGCAGCTTTTCCCACCGCCAGGTGGTACCGAACACTGAAGCTTTCTTT
CDR3 protein: CASSFSHRQVVPNTEAFF

V gene: TRBV4-3
D gene: -
J gene: TRBJ1-1
clone size: many
CDR3 DNA: TGCGCCAGCAGCCAGGCCGCCGGGGTGAACACTGAAGCTTTCTTT
CDR3 protein: CASSQAAGVNTEAFF

V gene: TRBV6-1
D gene: -
J gene: TRBJ1-6
clone size: -
CDR3 DNA: TGTGCCAGCAGGGACCCATCGGGGGTTGGAGATTCACCCCTCCACTTT
CDR3 protein: CASRDPSGVGDSPLHF

V gene: TRBV29-1
D gene: -
J gene: TRBJ2-4
clone size: few
CDR3 DNA: TGCAGCGTTGACGTGGGGGGCAAAAACATTCAGTACTTC
CDR3 protein: CSVDVGGKNIQYF

V gene: TRBV10-2
D gene: -
J gene: TRBJ1-2
clone size: many
CDR3 DNA: TGCGCCAGCAGGGGGACGGCAGCTAACTATGGCTACACCTTC
CDR3 protein: CASRGTAANYGYTF

V gene: TRBV29-1
D gene: -
J gene: TRBJ2-2
clone size: many
CDR3 DNA: TGCAGCGTTGTTGGTAGTCGGAATACCGGGGAGCTGTTTTTT
CDR3 protein: CSVVGSRNTGELFF

V gene: TRBV29-1
D gene: -
J gene: TRBJ2-5
clone size: many
CDR3 DNA: TGCAGCGCTGCTAGATTAGAGACCCAGTACTTC
CDR3 protein: CSAARLETQYF

V gene: TRBV3-1
D gene: TRBD2
J gene: TRBJ2-7
clone size: many
CDR3 DNA: TGTGCCAGCAGCCTTACTCTAGCGGGAGTCGAGCAGTACTTC
CDR3 protein: CASSLTLAGVEQYF

V gene: TRBV5-1
D gene: TRBD1
J gene: TRBJ1-2
clone size: many
CDR3 DNA: TGCGCCAGCGCAAATTCGCCGGGACAGGGGGCCTATGGCTACACCTTC
CDR3 protein: CASANSPGQGAYGYTF

V gene: TRBV20-1
D gene: TRBD1
J gene: TRBJ2-7
clone size: -
CDR3 DNA: TGCAGTGCAATGCCAACCGGGACAGGGTCTTCCTACGAGCAGTACTTC
CDR3 protein: CSAMPTGTGSSYEQYF